This T cell receptor (beta chain) was sequenced during a study of siplizumab effects on memory and regulatory T cells. In each sample, about 10^5 TCR templates were assayed. Measured with immunoSEQ multiplex PCR; TCRdb has only the in-frame clones, and not every one. The table has roughly 50,000 clones, 95% to 98% seen once. Worth noting for this clone: Its matching antigen is unknown.

Study observations and caveats: A naive or memory phenotype could not be assigned to roughly 75-96% of the proliferating CD4+ or CD8+ clones.

CDR3 length equals 15 residues. CDR1 is LNHDA, CDR2 SQIVND, per germline (reference sequence). V shed 0 bases and J shed 4 bases, with 10 bases lying between them. J is TRBJ1-5 and V is TRBV19; D remains unclear. The specimen was naive CD4+ T cells sorted from blood. The sequence was collected from a human donor in good health. The CDR3: CASSIDLGENQPQHF. The CDR3 region has the DNA TGTGCCAGTAGTATAGATCTCGGGGAAAATCAGCCCCAGCATTTT.